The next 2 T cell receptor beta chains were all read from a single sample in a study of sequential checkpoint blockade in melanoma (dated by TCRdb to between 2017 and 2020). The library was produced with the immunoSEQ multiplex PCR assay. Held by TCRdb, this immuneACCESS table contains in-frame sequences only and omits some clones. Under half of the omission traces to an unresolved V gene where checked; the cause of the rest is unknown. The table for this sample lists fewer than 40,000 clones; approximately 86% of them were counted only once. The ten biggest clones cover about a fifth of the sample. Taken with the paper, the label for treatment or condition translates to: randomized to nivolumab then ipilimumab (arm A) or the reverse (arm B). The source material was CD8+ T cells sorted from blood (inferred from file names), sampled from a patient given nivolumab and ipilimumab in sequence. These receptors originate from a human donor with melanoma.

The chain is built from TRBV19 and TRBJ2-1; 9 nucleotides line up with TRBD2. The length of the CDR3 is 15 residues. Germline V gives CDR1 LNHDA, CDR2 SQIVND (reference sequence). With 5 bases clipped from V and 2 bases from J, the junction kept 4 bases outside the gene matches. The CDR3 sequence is CASSALAGTYNEQFF. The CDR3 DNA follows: TGTGCCAGTAGTGCCCTAGCGGGGACCTACAATGAGCAGTTCTTC.

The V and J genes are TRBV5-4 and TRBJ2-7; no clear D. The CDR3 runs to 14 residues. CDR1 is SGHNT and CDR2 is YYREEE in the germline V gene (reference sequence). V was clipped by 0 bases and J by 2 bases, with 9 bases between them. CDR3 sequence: CASSLAHATYEQYF. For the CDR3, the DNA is TGTGCCAGCAGCTTGGCTCACGCGACCTACGAGCAGTACTTC.